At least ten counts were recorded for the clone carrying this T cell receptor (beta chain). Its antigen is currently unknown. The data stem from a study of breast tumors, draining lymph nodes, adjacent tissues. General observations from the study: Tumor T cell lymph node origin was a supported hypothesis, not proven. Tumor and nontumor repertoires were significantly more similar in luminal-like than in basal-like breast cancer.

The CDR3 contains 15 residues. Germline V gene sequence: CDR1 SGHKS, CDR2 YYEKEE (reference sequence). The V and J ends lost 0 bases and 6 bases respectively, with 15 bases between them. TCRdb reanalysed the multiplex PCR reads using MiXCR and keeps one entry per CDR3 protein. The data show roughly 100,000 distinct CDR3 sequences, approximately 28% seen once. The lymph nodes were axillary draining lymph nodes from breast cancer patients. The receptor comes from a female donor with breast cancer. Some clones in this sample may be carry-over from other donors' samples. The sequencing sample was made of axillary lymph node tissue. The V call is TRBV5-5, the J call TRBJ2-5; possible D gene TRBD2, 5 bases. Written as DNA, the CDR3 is TGTGCCAGCAGCTTGGTTGAAGCCTGGAGGAAGACCCAGTACTTC. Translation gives CASSLVEAWRKTQYF.